The rows below give T cell receptor beta chains drawn from one sample of a study of CD8 T cells in ankylosing spondylitis. Using its own MiXCR run on the 5' RACE reads, TCRdb lists one record per CDR3 protein. The sample lists a few hundred thousand distinct CDR3 sequences, 15% to 20% occurring once. The specimen sequenced was blood, either unsorted or a sorted T cell fraction (not recorded which). The receptors here all came from a male donor with ankylosing spondylitis or in good health (not recorded which). The CDR3 runs from the conserved cysteine through the conserved F or W. Each record gives: J gene, clone size, V gene, D gene, CDR3 protein, CDR3 DNA. The D gene is left open where the match is weak. A row's size may be missing; if present it is once, few, many or a size class.

>TRBJ2-5|once|TRBV5-1|TRBD2
CASSDTPGGQETQYF
TGCGCCAGCAGCGACACGCCGGGAGGCCAAGAGACCCAGTACTTC
>TRBJ1-1|few|TRBV28|-
CASIAHPVANTEAFF
TGTGCCAGTATTGCTCACCCGGTGGCGAACACTGAAGCTTTCTTT
>TRBJ2-5|-|TRBV7-6|TRBD2
CASSSGTSGSQLQETQYF
TGTGCCAGCAGCTCCGGGACTAGCGGGAGCCAACTCCAAGAGACCCAGTACTTC
>TRBJ2-3|-|TRBV7-6|TRBD2
CASSTLAGGPPDTQYF
TGTGCCAGCAGCACCCTAGCGGGAGGGCCCCCAGATACGCAGTATTTT
>TRBJ1-1|-|TRBV10-3|-
CAISPGMGLNTEAFF
TGTGCCATCAGCCCGGGTATGGGATTGAACACTGAAGCTTTCTTT
>TRBJ1-5|-|TRBV12-3/TRBV12-4|-
CASGDSDQPQHF
TGTGCCAGCGGCGATAGTGATCAGCCCCAGCATTTT
>TRBJ2-2|-|TRBV7-8|-
CASSYTQGYNTGELFF
TGTGCCAGCAGCTACACACAGGGATATAACACCGGGGAGCTGTTTTTT
>TRBJ2-1|many|TRBV4-3|TRBD2
CASSQDTGLAGARDNEQFF
TGCGCCAGCAGCCAAGATACGGGACTAGCGGGAGCAAGGGACAATGAGCAGTTCTTC
>TRBJ2-1|-|TRBV12-3/TRBV12-4|TRBD2
CASSLEGLAGSNEQFF
TGTGCCAGCAGTTTAGAAGGACTAGCGGGGTCCAATGAGCAGTTCTTC
>TRBJ2-3|-|TRBV20-1|TRBD2
CSASGVAGEIGTDTQYF
TGCAGTGCTAGTGGGGTAGCGGGAGAAATCGGCACAGATACGCAGTATTTT
>TRBJ1-4|few|TRBV6-5|-
CASSYGNEKLFF
TGTGCCAGCAGTTACGGGAATGAAAAACTGTTTTTT
>TRBJ2-2|few|TRBV10-3|TRBD1
CAITDRGPTGELFF
TGTGCCATTACAGACAGGGGGCCCACCGGGGAGCTGTTTTTT
>TRBJ2-2|-|TRBV21-1|-
CASSKRNVEGPGELFF
TGTGCCAGCAGCAAACGGAACGTGGAAGGCCCCGGGGAGCTGTTTTTT
>TRBJ2-3|-|TRBV4-3|-
CASSQDQLTRPGDTQYF
TGCGCCAGCAGCCAAGATCAGCTGACTAGGCCGGGAGATACGCAGTATTTT
>TRBJ2-5|-|TRBV4-2|TRBD1
CASSPGQTQETQYF
TGTGCCAGCAGCCCGGGACAGACCCAAGAGACCCAGTACTTC
>TRBJ2-1|-|TRBV7-3|-
CASSLLGGEGSYNEQFF
TGTGCCAGCAGCTTACTTGGTGGAGAGGGTTCCTACAATGAGCAGTTCTTC
>TRBJ2-1|-|TRBV6-1|-
CASNQLAIRGSEQFF
TGTGCCAGCAACCAACTAGCAATCCGGGGGAGTGAGCAGTTCTTC
>TRBJ2-2|many|TRBV6-1|-
CASSHRVAGELFF
TGTGCCAGCAGCCACAGGGTCGCCGGGGAGCTGTTTTTT
>TRBJ2-7|-|TRBV20-1|-
CSAREAINYEQYF
TGCAGTGCTAGAGAGGCCATCAACTACGAGCAGTACTTC
>TRBJ2-7|-|TRBV15|TRBD2
CATSTLAGPYEQYF
TGTGCCACCAGCACTCTAGCGGGGCCCTACGAGCAGTACTTC
>TRBJ2-1|few|TRBV6-2/TRBV6-3|-
CASSYSPDYSYNEQFF
TGTGCCAGCAGTTACTCCCCGGACTACTCCTACAATGAGCAGTTCTTC
>TRBJ2-4|-|TRBV15|TRBD2
CATEPGLAGGGAKNIQYF
TGTGCCACCGAGCCGGGACTAGCGGGAGGAGGGGCCAAAAACATTCAGTACTTC
>TRBJ1-6|-|TRBV12-3/TRBV12-4|-
CASSFGVRSYNSPLHF
TGTGCCAGCAGTTTCGGGGTCCGCTCCTATAATTCACCCCTCCACTTT
>TRBJ1-2|-|TRBV29-1|-
CSVIKDYGYTF
TGCAGCGTTATTAAAGACTATGGCTACACCTTC
>TRBJ1-1|-|TRBV5-6|-
CASSRKGPAPRAFF
TGTGCCAGCAGCCGCAAGGGGCCGGCTCCTAGGGCTTTCTTT
>TRBJ2-5|-|TRBV5-1|-
CASSLATREQETQYF
TGCGCCAGCAGCTTGGCCACCCGGGAACAAGAGACCCAGTACTTC
>TRBJ2-3|many|TRBV7-3|-
CASSLVGGTDTQYF
TGTGCCAGCAGCTTAGTAGGGGGCACAGATACGCAGTATTTT
>TRBJ2-1|many|TRBV27|TRBD1
CASRGTGAVNEQFF
TGTGCCAGCAGAGGGACAGGGGCGGTCAATGAGCAGTTCTTC
>TRBJ2-5|many|TRBV6-2/TRBV6-3|TRBD2
CASSFSGRGETQYF
TGTGCCAGCAGTTTTAGCGGGAGAGGCGAGACCCAGTACTTC
>TRBJ2-5|many|TRBV6-1|-
CASSPLEGPLQETQYF
TGTGCCAGCAGTCCGCTCGAGGGACCACTACAAGAGACCCAGTACTTC
>TRBJ2-7|few|TRBV4-1|TRBD2
CASSHISGSSYEQYF
TGCGCCAGCAGCCATATTAGCGGGAGCTCCTACGAGCAGTACTTC
>TRBJ2-7|-|TRBV5-5|-
CASSWTLGEFSYEQYF
TGTGCCAGCAGCTGGACCTTGGGGGAGTTCTCCTACGAGCAGTACTTC
>TRBJ2-1|few|TRBV4-1|-
CASSQGVGNEQFF
TGCGCCAGCAGCCAAGGTGTAGGCAATGAGCAGTTCTTC
>TRBJ1-1|-|TRBV7-9|TRBD1
CASGRGDTEAFF
TGTGCCAGCGGCAGGGGGGACACTGAAGCTTTCTTT
>TRBJ2-2|-|TRBV29-1|TRBD2
CSVVVFDASGIPNTGELFF
TGCAGCGTTGTTGTTTTCGATGCTAGCGGGATCCCCAACACCGGGGAGCTGTTTTTT
>TRBJ2-5|-|TRBV7-2|-
CASSFPVEGGRQETQYF
TGTGCCAGCAGCTTCCCCGTAGAGGGTGGGCGGCAAGAGACCCAGTACTTC
>TRBJ2-7|many|TRBV27|TRBD2
CASSLWREASYEQYF
TGTGCCAGCAGTTTATGGCGGGAGGCCTCCTACGAGCAGTACTTC
>TRBJ1-1|many|TRBV6-6|-
CASSSVRNTEAFF
TGTGCCAGCAGCTCCGTTCGTAACACTGAAGCTTTCTTT
>TRBJ2-2|-|TRBV12-3/TRBV12-4|TRBD1
CATIGTVNTGELFF
TGTGCCACCATTGGGACAGTCAACACCGGGGAGCTGTTTTTT
>TRBJ2-2|-|TRBV10-2|-
CASRRYTGELFF
TGCGCCAGCAGAAGGTACACCGGGGAGCTGTTTTTT
>TRBJ2-1|few|TRBV5-1|-
CASSPREDPYNEQFF
TGCGCTAGCAGCCCCAGGGAGGACCCTTACAATGAGCAGTTCTTC
>TRBJ2-7|few|TRBV5-6|TRBD1
CASSLGQGYYEQYF
TGTGCCAGCAGCTTGGGACAGGGTTACTACGAGCAGTACTTC
>TRBJ2-7|few|TRBV29-1|TRBD1
CSVEVRSGTGVYEQYF
TGCAGCGTTGAAGTAAGGTCTGGGACAGGGGTCTACGAGCAGTACTTC
>TRBJ2-5|-|TRBV4-1|-
CASSQGFGGMETQYF
TGCGCCAGCAGCCAAGGATTCGGCGGGATGGAGACCCAGTACTTC
>TRBJ2-1|few|TRBV11-2|TRBD2
CASSSGGGRYEQFF
TGTGCCAGCAGCTCCGGAGGCGGGAGATATGAGCAGTTCTTC
>TRBJ1-1|-|TRBV5-1|-
CASSFVGENTEAFF
TGCGCCAGCAGTTTTGTAGGGGAAAACACTGAAGCTTTCTTT
>TRBJ2-7|many|TRBV4-1|-
CASSHLAAPYEQYF
TGCGCCAGCAGCCATTTGGCAGCGCCCTACGAGCAGTACTTC
>TRBJ2-2|-|TRBV24-1|TRBD1
CATSDLSFGTGLRSGELFF
TGTGCCACCAGTGATTTATCCTTTGGGACAGGGTTAAGGTCCGGGGAGCTGTTTTTT
>TRBJ1-2|few|TRBV4-3|-
CASSPESNNYGYTF
TGCGCCAGCAGCCCAGAGAGTAACAACTATGGCTACACCTTC
>TRBJ2-3|-|TRBV11-1|TRBD2
CASSWPLTSGSSTDTQYF
TGTGCCAGCAGCTGGCCCCTCACTAGCGGGAGTTCGACAGATACGCAGTATTTT
>TRBJ2-7|-|TRBV10-3|-
CATEQQNGSNYEQYF
TGTGCCACCGAACAGCAGAACGGCTCCAACTACGAGCAGTACTTC
>TRBJ1-2|few|TRBV9|TRBD1
CASSARQGKQGYTF
TGTGCCAGCAGCGCGCGACAGGGGAAACAGGGCTACACCTTC
>TRBJ2-1|few|TRBV6-1|TRBD2
CASSPSAGGLYNEQFF
TGTGCCAGCAGTCCCTCAGCGGGAGGGCTCTACAATGAGCAGTTCTTC
>TRBJ2-7|-|TRBV4-2|TRBD2
CASSQAAGGEVNYEQYF
TGTGCCAGCAGCCAAGCTGCGGGAGGGGAGGTTAATTACGAGCAGTACTTC
>TRBJ2-3|few|TRBV6-1|TRBD1
CASSGQGMGTDTQYF
TGTGCCAGCAGTGGACAGGGGATGGGGACAGATACGCAGTATTTT
>TRBJ2-1|many|TRBV29-1|-
CSGDPTGNEQFF
TGCAGCGGGGACCCGACGGGAAATGAGCAGTTCTTC
>TRBJ2-2|-|TRBV7-9|TRBD1
CASSPPWGRGQGELFF
TGTGCCAGCAGCCCACCCTGGGGCAGGGGGCAAGGGGAGCTGTTTTTT
>TRBJ2-7|-|TRBV27|TRBD1
CASSLLSEGQGVAYEQYF
TGTGCCAGCAGTTTATTATCAGAGGGACAGGGGGTCGCCTACGAGCAGTACTTC
>TRBJ2-1|few|TRBV11-2|TRBD1
CASSDRGWDSTYNEQFF
TGTGCCAGCAGCGATCGCGGCTGGGACAGCACCTACAATGAGCAGTTCTTC
>TRBJ2-3|few|TRBV29-1|TRBD1
CSPVTGSRDTQYF
TGCAGCCCAGTGACAGGGAGTAGAGATACGCAGTATTTT